The clone carrying this TCR beta chain has a count of ten or more. The source of the sample is a study of T cells in Graves' hyperthyroidism and ophthalmopathy. Germline V CDR1 and CDR2: SGDLS, YYNGEE. This CDR3 comprises 15 residues. V was clipped by 0 bases and J by 8 bases, with 15 bases between them. Amplification of TCR beta CDR3 regions used RNA as the template. In the first-round RT-PCR of the TCR CDR3, the HTBI primer set was used. TCRdb fed the multiplex PCR reads into MiXCR, producing one record per CDR3 protein. The table records about 380,000 distinct CDR3 sequences, under 20% of them present only once. The PBMCs had their origin in 10 ml of fresh peripheral blood.

The sequence was collected from a man aged 18 to 29 with Graves' ophthalmopathy. V and J are TRBV9 and TRBJ1-5; TRBD1 might be the D (5 bases). Material: blood. Here the CDR3 DNA reads TGTGCCAGCAGCGTAGGGATCCGACTAGGGGAGCCCCAGCATTTT. As protein: CASSVGIRLGEPQHF.